This record concerns one T cell receptor beta chain sequence. Its specificity is not known. cDNA carried unique molecular identifiers, and a universal primer site was added by template switching. A single record per CDR3 protein comes from TCRdb applying MiXCR to the 5' RACE reads. The profile shows roughly 750,000 distinct CDR3 sequences, about 20% of them singletons. Every sampled donor was Caucasian and healthy. This record belongs to a study of identical twins. Findings and limits, study-wide: The study found that models underestimated out-of-frame TCR alpha sharing in monozygotic twins. The study reached conclusions through statistical analysis that was cross-sectional, not following the same donors.

This same sample was also taken into another study, of T cells expressing NK-cell markers.

The receptor comes from a woman aged 18-29 years in good health. Sequencing was performed on PBMCs.

As DNA, the CDR3 is TGTGCCAGCAGGATGAGGACAGCTTTTTCCTACGAGCAGTACTTC. Residues: CASRMRTAFSYEQYF. This chain uses TRBV27 with TRBJ2-7; TRBD1 might be the D (6 bases). The germline V gene encodes CDR1 MNHEY and CDR2 SMNVEV (reference sequence). This CDR3 is built from 15 residues. The V and J ends lost 6 bases and 1 base respectively, with 16 bases between them.